The subject of this entry is one T cell receptor beta chain. The entry originates in a study of shared clonotypes between healthy human individuals. Sequencing was performed with immunoSEQ multiplex PCR; in TCRdb, only in-frame clones are kept and a portion is missing. The sample lists hundreds of thousands of clones, 90% to 96% seen once, with about 0.057% in the top ten. V lost 2 bases, J lost 1 base, and 11 bases lay in between. The germline gives CDR1 SNHLY, CDR2 FYNNEI. CDR3 length: 15 residues. The V call is TRBV2, the J call TRBJ1-1; the D gene is possibly TRBD1 (5 bases). The specimen was naive CD4+ T cells sorted from blood. Described subset: CD45RA+ positively selected. The receptor comes from a woman aged 25 to 39 in good health. The CDR3 DNA sequence: TGTGCCAGCAGTGAACCTTCGAGGGGGAACACTGAAGCTTTCTTT. Its protein is CASSEPSRGNTEAFF.